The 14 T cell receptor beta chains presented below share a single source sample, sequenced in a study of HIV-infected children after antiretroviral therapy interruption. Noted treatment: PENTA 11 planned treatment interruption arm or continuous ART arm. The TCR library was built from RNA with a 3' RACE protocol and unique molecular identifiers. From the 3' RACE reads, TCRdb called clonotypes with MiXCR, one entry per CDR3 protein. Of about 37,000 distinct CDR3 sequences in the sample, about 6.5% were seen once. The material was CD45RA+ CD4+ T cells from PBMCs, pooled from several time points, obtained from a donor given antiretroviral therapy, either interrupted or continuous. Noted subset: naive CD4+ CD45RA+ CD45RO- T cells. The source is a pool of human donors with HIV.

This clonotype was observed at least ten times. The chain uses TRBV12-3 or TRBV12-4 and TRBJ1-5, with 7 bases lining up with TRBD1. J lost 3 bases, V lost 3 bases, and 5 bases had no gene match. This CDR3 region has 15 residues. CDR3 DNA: TGTGCCAGCAGTTTCGCCAGGGGGTTCAATCAGCCCCAGCATTTT. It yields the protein CASSFARGFNQPQHF.

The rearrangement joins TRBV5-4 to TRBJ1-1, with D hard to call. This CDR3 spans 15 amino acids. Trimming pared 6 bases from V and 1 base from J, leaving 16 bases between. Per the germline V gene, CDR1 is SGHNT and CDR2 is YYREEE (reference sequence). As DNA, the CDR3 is TGTGCCAGCACCCTATTGGGCCTCTCGAACACTGAAGCTTTCTTT. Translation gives CASTLLGLSNTEAFF.

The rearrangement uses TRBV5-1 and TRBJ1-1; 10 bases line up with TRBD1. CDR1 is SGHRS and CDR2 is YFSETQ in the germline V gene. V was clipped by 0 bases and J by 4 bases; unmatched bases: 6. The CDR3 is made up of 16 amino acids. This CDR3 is CASSLVFDRGLTEAFF. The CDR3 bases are TGCGCCAGCAGCTTGGTTTTCGACAGGGGGCTCACTGAAGCTTTCTTT.

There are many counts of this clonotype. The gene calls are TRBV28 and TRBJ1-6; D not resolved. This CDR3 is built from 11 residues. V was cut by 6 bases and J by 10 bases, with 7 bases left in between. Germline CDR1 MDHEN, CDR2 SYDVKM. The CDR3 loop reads CASSRPSPLHF. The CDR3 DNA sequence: TGTGCCAGCAGCCGCCCCTCACCCCTCCACTTT.

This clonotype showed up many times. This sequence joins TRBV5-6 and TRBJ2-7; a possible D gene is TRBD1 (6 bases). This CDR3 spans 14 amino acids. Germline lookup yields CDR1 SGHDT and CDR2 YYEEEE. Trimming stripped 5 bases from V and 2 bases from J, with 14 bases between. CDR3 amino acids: CASRRGTATYEQYF. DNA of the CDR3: TGTGCCAGCAGAAGGGGGACGGCTACCTACGAGCAGTACTTC.

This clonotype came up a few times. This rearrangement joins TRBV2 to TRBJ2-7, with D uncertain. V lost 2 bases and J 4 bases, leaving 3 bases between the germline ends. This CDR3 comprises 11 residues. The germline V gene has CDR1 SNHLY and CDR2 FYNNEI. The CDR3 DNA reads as TGTGCCAGCAGTGAATTGTACGAGCAGTACTTC. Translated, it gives CASSELYEQYF.

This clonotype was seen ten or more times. The DNA for the CDR3 is TGTGCCAGTAGTATAGAATCCCCGGGAGTCAAGGGCAATGAGCAGTTCTTC. Its translation: CASSIESPGVKGNEQFF. The chain has TRBV19 and TRBJ2-1; tentatively, D is TRBD2 (6 bases). CDR1 is LNHDA and CDR2 is SQIVND in the germline V gene (reference sequence). The CDR3 totals 17 residues. V was pared by 0 bases and J by 6 bases, with 18 bases between.

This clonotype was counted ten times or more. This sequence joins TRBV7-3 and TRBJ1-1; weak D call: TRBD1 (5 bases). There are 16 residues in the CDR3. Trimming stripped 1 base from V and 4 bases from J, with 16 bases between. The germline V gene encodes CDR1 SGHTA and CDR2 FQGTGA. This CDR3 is CASSLNGPRGSTEAFF. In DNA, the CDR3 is TGTGCCAGCAGCTTAAATGGGCCGAGGGGTAGCACTGAAGCTTTCTTT.

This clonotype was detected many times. This CDR3 is CASSGQGNTEAFF. For the CDR3, the DNA is TGCGCCAGCAGTGGACAGGGGAACACTGAAGCTTTCTTT. This sequence joins TRBV10-2 and TRBJ1-1; 7 bases fit TRBD1. CDR1 and CDR2 from the germline V gene are WSHSY and SAAADI. The ends lost 4 bases at V and 1 base at J; junction bases unmatched: 0. CDR3 length equals 13 residues.

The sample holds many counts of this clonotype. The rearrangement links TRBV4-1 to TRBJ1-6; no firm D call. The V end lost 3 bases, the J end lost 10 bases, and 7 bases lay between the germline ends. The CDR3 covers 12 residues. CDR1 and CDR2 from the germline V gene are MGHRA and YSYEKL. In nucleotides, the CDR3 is TGCGCCAGCAGCCATATTAACTCACCCCTCCACTTT. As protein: CASSHINSPLHF.

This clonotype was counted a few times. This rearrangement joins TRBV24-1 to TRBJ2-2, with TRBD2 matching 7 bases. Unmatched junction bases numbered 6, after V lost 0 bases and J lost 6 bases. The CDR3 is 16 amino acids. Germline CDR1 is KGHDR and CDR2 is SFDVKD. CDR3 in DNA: TGTGCCACCAGTGATTTGAGTGCGGGAGAGGCCGGGGAGCTGTTTTTT. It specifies CATSDLSAGEAGELFF.

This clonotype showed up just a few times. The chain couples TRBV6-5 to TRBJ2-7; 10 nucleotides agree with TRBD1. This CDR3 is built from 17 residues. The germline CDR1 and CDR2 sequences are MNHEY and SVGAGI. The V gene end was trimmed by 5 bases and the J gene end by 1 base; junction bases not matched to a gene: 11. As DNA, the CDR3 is TGTGCCAGCAGTCCCCCGGCGAGACAGGGGGCGTCCTACGAGCAGTACTTC. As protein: CASSPPARQGASYEQYF.

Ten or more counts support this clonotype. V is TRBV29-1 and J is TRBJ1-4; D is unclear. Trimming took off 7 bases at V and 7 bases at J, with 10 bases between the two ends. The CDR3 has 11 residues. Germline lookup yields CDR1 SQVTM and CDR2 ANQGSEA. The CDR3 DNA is TGCAGCGCGAGGGCAGCTGAAAAACTGTTTTTT. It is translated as CSARAAEKLFF.

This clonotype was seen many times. The CDR3 sequence: CASSQTGRNQPQHF. The DNA for the CDR3 is TGTGCCAGCAGTCAGACAGGCCGCAATCAGCCCCAGCATTTT. V gene TRBV12-3 or TRBV12-4 combines with J gene TRBJ1-5, with a possible D match to TRBD1 (6 bases). The length of the CDR3 is 14 residues. The germline V and J ends were trimmed by 5 bases and 2 bases, with 10 bases remaining between them.